What follows are 24 T cell receptor beta chains derived from one specimen sequenced in a study of blood T cell repertoires in COVID-19. Only in-frame clones appear in the TCRdb table, and some are missing; sequencing was by immunoSEQ multiplex PCR. The table records more than 150,000 clones, 65% to 85% of them present only once. Sequences were obtained from PBMCs or T cells enriched from blood (not recorded which). These receptors all come from a woman aged 55-70 years who had recovered from COVID-19.

The V and J genes are TRBV23-1 and TRBJ1-5; 10 bases line up with TRBD1. TRBV23-1 falls under the ORF class, with uncertain function. J was trimmed by 0 bases and V by 7 bases; bases with no gene match: 12. The CDR3 consists of 18 residues. CDR3 in amino acids: CASNGDRGISYSNQPQHF. The CDR3 nucleotides are TGCGCCAGCAATGGGGACAGGGGAATCTCCTATAGCAATCAGCCCCAGCATTTT.

The chain has TRBV7-8 and TRBJ2-1; 9 bases align to TRBD1. Germline assignment: CDR1 SGHVS and CDR2 FQNEAQ. V lost 5 bases and J lost 4; bases outside the gene matches: 6. The CDR3 runs 15 residues. CDR3 DNA: TGTGCCAGCAGCCCGACAGGGGGAGCATACAATGAGCAGTTCTTC. Translation: CASSPTGGAYNEQFF.

The chain carries TRBV5-1 and TRBJ2-2; 13 nucleotides agree with TRBD2. The CDR3 has 16 residues. The ends lost 2 bases at V and 5 bases at J; junction bases unmatched: 3. Germline loops: CDR1 SGHRS, CDR2 YFSETQ. DNA for the CDR3: TGCGCCAGCAGCTTACTAGCGGGGGGGCAGACCGGGGAGCTGTTTTTT. The encoded protein is CASSLLAGGQTGELFF. The variable domain in full, completed from reference TRBV5-1 and TRBJ2-2, reads KAGVTQTPRYLIKTRGQQVTLSCSPISGHRSVSWYQQTPGQGLQFLFEYFSETQRNKGNFPGRFSGRQFSNSRSEMNVSTLELGDSALYLCASSLLAGGQTGELFFGEGSRLTVL.

This clone was detected once. The chain couples TRBV18 to TRBJ1-2; 7 bases are shared with TRBD1. This CDR3 contains 15 residues. The trim removed 4 bases at V and 5 bases at J, leaving 10 bases unmatched. Germline CDR1 reads KGHSH; CDR2 reads LQKENI. DNA of the CDR3: TGTGCCAGCTCACTACAGGGACAGACTCTATATGGCTACACCTTC. Amino acid sequence: CASSLQGQTLYGYTF.

This clone has just a few counts. V and J are TRBV6-1 and TRBJ2-6; D possibly corresponds to TRBD1 (6 bases). Deletions cut 2 bases from V and 1 base from J, with 9 bases between. The CDR3 has 16 amino acids. Germline CDR1 and CDR2: MNHNS and SASEGT. CDR3 sequence: CASSEQGLSGANVLTF. CDR3 DNA: TGTGCCAGCAGTGAACAGGGGCTTTCTGGGGCCAACGTCCTGACTTTC.

J is TRBJ1-3 and V is TRBV7-2, with a weak D call TRBD1 (6 bases). CDR1 and CDR2 from the germline V gene are SGHTA and FQGNSA. V was cut by 5 bases and J by 4 bases, with 12 bases left in between. This CDR3 comprises 14 residues. The chain's CDR3 is CASSQYGTGNTIYF. The CDR3 DNA follows: TGTGCCAGCAGCCAATACGGGACAGGAAACACCATATATTTT.

In its sample, this clone was seen once. V usage is TRBV27 and J usage is TRBJ1-2, with D perhaps TRBD1 (6 bases). The CDR3 runs 14 residues. The V gene lost 5 bases and the J gene lost 5 bases, with 15 bases spanning the gap. Germline CDR1 and CDR2: MNHEY and SMNVEV (reference sequence). The CDR3 loop is CASSLRRQEYGYTF. In nucleotides, the CDR3 is TGTGCCAGCAGTCTTCGTCGACAGGAGTATGGCTACACCTTC.

The chain is built from TRBV15 and TRBJ2-4; D uncertain. V was pared by 0 bases and J by 0 bases, with 6 bases between. CDR3 length: 15 amino acids. Per germline, CDR1 LNHNV and CDR2 YYDKDF (reference sequence). CDR3 DNA: TGTGCCACCAGCAGAGATTTCTTAGCCAAAAACATTCAGTACTTC. It translates to CATSRDFLAKNIQYF.

Remarks on this clone: The germline gene is not matched at one end of the junction; a read error may be the cause. The V and J genes are TRBV6-5 and TRBJ1-4; 8 nucleotides match TRBD1. CDR3 length: 14 amino acids. Germline CDR1 MNHEY, CDR2 SVGAGI. CDR3 DNA: TGTGCCAGCAGTACAAACAGGGGGGAAAGGGGGTGGCTTTTT. It is translated as CASSTNRGERGWLF.

The genes are TRBV7-9 and TRBJ2-2, with 9 bases fitting TRBD2. The germline gives CDR1 SEHNR, CDR2 FQNEAQ (reference sequence). This CDR3 has 16 residues. The J segment lost 3 bases and the V segment lost 4 bases, leaving 6 bases of the junction unmatched. The CDR3 protein is CASSSPSGTYTGELFF. The CDR3 nucleotides read TGTGCCAGCAGCTCACCTAGCGGGACCTACACCGGGGAGCTGTTTTTT.

J is TRBJ1-1 and V is TRBV28; a weak D match, TRBD1 (6 bases). Germline V gene lookup returns CDR1 MDHEN and CDR2 SYDVKM. This CDR3 region has 17 residues. V was cut by 3 bases and J by 0 bases, with 17 bases left in between. The CDR3 DNA reads TGTGCCAGCAGTTTTGGGGGGGGCCGACTCTTGAACACTGAAGCTTTCTTT. This gives the protein CASSFGGGRLLNTEAFF.

The CDR3 spells CASSSRGLAGVTDTQYF. The DNA of the CDR3 is TGCGCCAGCAGCTCGCGGGGACTAGCGGGGGTCACAGATACGCAGTATTTT. J is TRBJ2-3 and V is TRBV5-1; 14 bases match TRBD2. This CDR3 is built from 17 residues. Germline V CDR1 and CDR2: SGHRS, YFSETQ. The J segment lost 2 bases and the V segment lost 3 bases, leaving 5 bases of the junction unmatched.

This chain links TRBV19 with TRBJ2-4; TRBD1 is a possible D gene (6 bases). V was cut by 7 bases and J by 0 bases, with 16 bases left in between. Per germline, CDR1 LNHDA and CDR2 SQIVND (reference sequence). This CDR3 is built from 16 residues. In nucleotides, the CDR3 is TGTGCCAGTACCCCACAGGGAATCATAGCCAAAAACATTCAGTACTTC. This codes for CASTPQGIIAKNIQYF. Supplemented by reference TRBV19 and TRBJ2-4, the full variable domain reads DGGITQSPKYLFRKEGQNVTLSCEQNLNHDAMYWYRQDPGQGLRLIYYSQIVNDFQKGDIAEGYSVSREKKESFPLTVTSAQKNPTAFYLCASTPQGIIAKNIQYFGAGTRLSVL.

The CDR3 spells CASSLGSARVSYEQYF. DNA of the CDR3: TGCGCCAGCAGCTTGGGATCGGCCAGGGTTTCCTACGAGCAGTACTTC. V and J are TRBV5-1 and TRBJ2-7, with TRBD1 as a possible D gene (5 bases). CDR3 length: 16 amino acids. Germline V CDR1 and CDR2: SGHRS, YFSETQ. Deletions cut 0 bases from V and 1 base from J, with 14 bases between. The entire variable domain, with the rest obtained from reference TRBV5-1 and TRBJ2-7, is as follows: KAGVTQTPRYLIKTRGQQVTLSCSPISGHRSVSWYQQTPGQGLQFLFEYFSETQRNKGNFPGRFSGRQFSNSRSEMNVSTLELGDSALYLCASSLGSARVSYEQYFGPGTRLTVT.

The chain combines TRBV7-3 with TRBJ1-2; D may be TRBD1 (5 bases). Trimming pared 5 bases from V and 5 bases from J, leaving 9 bases between. There are 12 residues in the CDR3. Germline values: CDR1 SGHTA, CDR2 FQGTGA. CDR3 in DNA: TGTGCCAGCAGCCTCCAGGGATATGGCTACACCTTC. Protein: CASSLQGYGYTF. Drawing the rest from reference TRBV7-3 and TRBJ1-2, the complete variable domain is GAGVSQTPSNKVTEKGKYVELRCDPISGHTALYWYRQSLGQGPEFLIYFQGTGAADDSGLPNDRFFAVRPEGSVSTLKIQRTERGDSAVYLCASSLQGYGYTFGSGTRLTVV.

The rearrangement joins TRBV10-1 to TRBJ2-1; 7 bases fit TRBD1. Per germline, CDR1 WNHNN and CDR2 SYGVQD (reference sequence). The CDR3 covers 13 residues. The junction had 3 bases not matched to a gene; V was cut back by 4 bases and J by 6 bases. CDR3 DNA sequence: TGCGCCAGCAGTGCTGACAGGGTCAATGAGCAGTTCTTC. This sequence encodes CASSADRVNEQFF.

In its sample, this clone was seen a few times. The gene calls are TRBV30 and TRBJ1-6; the D gene is possibly TRBD1 (5 bases). There are 14 residues in the CDR3. Trimming removed 3 bases from V and 7 bases from J, with 13 bases in between. Germline V CDR1 and CDR2: GTSNPN, SVGIG (reference sequence). CDR3 protein: CAWSQGFVNSPLHF. The DNA of the CDR3 is TGTGCCTGGAGCCAGGGATTTGTAAATTCACCCCTCCACTTT.

The V call is TRBV11-3, the J call TRBJ1-3; D may be TRBD1 (6 bases). The CDR3 is made up of 17 amino acids. Trimming took off 10 bases at V and 1 base at J, with 23 bases between the two ends. Germline V CDR1 and CDR2: SGHNT, YENEEA. The CDR3 here is CAIFDRKLSLSGNTIYF. CDR3 nucleotides: TGTGCCATCTTTGACAGGAAACTTTCTCTTTCTGGAAACACCATATATTTT.

V usage is TRBV27 and J usage is TRBJ1-5; TRBD1 matches 11 bases. Unmatched junction bases numbered 12, after V lost 8 bases and J lost 6 bases. CDR3 length: 16 residues. The germline gives CDR1 MNHEY, CDR2 SMNVEV (reference sequence). CDR3 amino acids: CASSDRGRGHAQPQHF. The CDR3 region has the DNA TGTGCCAGCTCGGACAGGGGGCGTGGGCATGCTCAGCCCCAGCATTTT.

The rearrangement links TRBV5-1 to TRBJ2-1; 7 nucleotides align to TRBD1. The V and J ends lost 4 bases and 0 bases, in that order; junction bases with no gene match: 7. Germline CDR1 SGHRS, CDR2 YFSETQ. The CDR3 totals 16 residues. CDR3 DNA: TGCGCCAGCAGCCTACAGGGGTCCAGCTCCTACAATGAGCAGTTCTTC. Translation gives CASSLQGSSSYNEQFF.

This clone came up once. V gene TRBV28 combines with J gene TRBJ2-1; 8 bases align to TRBD2. The CDR3 covers 16 residues. V gave up 6 bases and J gave up 0 bases; unmatched junction bases: 7. The germline gives CDR1 MDHEN, CDR2 SYDVKM. In DNA form, the CDR3 reads TGTGCCAGCAGGTATAGCGGGACGAGCTCCTACAATGAGCAGTTCTTC. It translates to CASRYSGTSSYNEQFF.

The chain employs TRBV5-1 and TRBJ2-2; maybe TRBD2 (6 bases). CDR1 and CDR2 from the germline V gene are SGHRS and YFSETQ. This CDR3 has 15 amino acids. The ends were cut back, 2 bases at V and 4 bases at J, with 12 bases in the middle. The CDR3 region has the DNA TGCGCCAGCAGCTTCTCCGGGAGTGCCACCGGGGAGCTGTTTTTT. It specifies CASSFSGSATGELFF.

This clone has a single count. The rearrangement uses TRBV3-1 (or the pseudogene TRBV3-2) and TRBJ1-3; TRBD1 might be the D (5 bases). The CDR3 covers 15 residues. The V gene lost 4 bases and the J gene lost 4 bases, with 14 bases spanning the gap. Germline loops: CDR1 LGHDT, CDR2 YNNKEL (reference sequence). CDR3 sequence reads: CASSLGTRSGNTIYF. The CDR3 region has the DNA TGTGCCAGCAGCCTCGGGACTCGCTCCGGAAACACCATATATTTT.

This chain uses TRBV28 with TRBJ2-1, with 11 bases fitting TRBD2. Germline CDR1 and CDR2: MDHEN and SYDVKM. The V gene end was trimmed by 1 base and the J gene end by 8 bases; junction bases not matched to a gene: 22. The CDR3 has 21 amino acids. The CDR3 protein is CASSLLGLAGGGYGGRDEQFF. The DNA of the CDR3 is TGTGCCAGCAGTTTATTGGGGCTAGCGGGAGGAGGTTATGGGGGACGGGATGAGCAGTTCTTC.